This TCR beta chain appears in the sequencing data of a study of CD8 T cells in ankylosing spondylitis. TCR beta libraries were made by quantitative 5'-RACE with molecular barcodes. Each CDR3 protein is one row after TCRdb ran MiXCR on the 5' RACE reads. The sample lists some 800,000 distinct CDR3 sequences, about 11% occurring once. CDR1 and CDR2 (germline): SGHDT, YYEEEE. The trim removed 1 base at V and 5 bases at J, leaving 3 bases unmatched. CDR3 length: 15 residues. Study outcomes and limitations: Ankylosing spondylitis blood appeared to be characterized by a TCR beta motif of under 10 highly homologous variants. Peripheral blood held disease-linked clones only at relatively low frequency, and these were CD8+. Earlier studies detected some motif variants in reactive arthritis synovial fluid and blood.

A note on this clonotype: Its antigen is currently unknown.

The chain employs TRBV5-6 and TRBJ2-2; 9 bases fit TRBD2. The material sequenced was blood, either unsorted or a sorted T cell fraction (not recorded which). This receptor was identified in a male donor with ankylosing spondylitis. This CDR3 reads CASSLIAGATGELFF. The DNA of the CDR3 is TGTGCCAGCAGCTTGATAGCGGGAGCGACCGGGGAGCTGTTTTTT.